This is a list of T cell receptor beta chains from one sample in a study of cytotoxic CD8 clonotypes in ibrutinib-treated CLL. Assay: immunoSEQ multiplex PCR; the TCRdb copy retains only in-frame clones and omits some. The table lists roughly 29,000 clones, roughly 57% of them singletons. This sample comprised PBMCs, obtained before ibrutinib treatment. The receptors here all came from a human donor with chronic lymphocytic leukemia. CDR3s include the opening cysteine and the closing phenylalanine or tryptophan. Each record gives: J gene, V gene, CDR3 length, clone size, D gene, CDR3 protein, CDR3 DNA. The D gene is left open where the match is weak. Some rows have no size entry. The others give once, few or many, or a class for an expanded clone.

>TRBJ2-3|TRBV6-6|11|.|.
CASRITDTQYF
TGTGCCAGCAGAATCACAGATACGCAGTATTTT
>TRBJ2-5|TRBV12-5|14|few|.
CASGPPGDWETQYF
TGTGCTAGTGGTCCCCCCGGGGATTGGGAGACCCAGTACTTC
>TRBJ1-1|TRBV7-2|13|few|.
CASSAGRSTEAFF
TGTGCCAGCAGCGCGGGGAGGAGCACTGAAGCTTTCTTT
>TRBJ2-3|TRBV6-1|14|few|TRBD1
CASTLRGIADTQYF
TGTGCCAGCACCCTCAGGGGGATAGCAGATACGCAGTATTTT
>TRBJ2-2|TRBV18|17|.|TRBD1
CASSPLSPGQITGELFF
TGTGCCAGCTCACCACTGTCGCCGGGACAGATCACCGGGGAGCTGTTTTTT
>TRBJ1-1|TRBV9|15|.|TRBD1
CASSHGQAGDTEAFF
TGTGCCAGCAGCCATGGACAGGCAGGGGACACTGAAGCTTTCTTT
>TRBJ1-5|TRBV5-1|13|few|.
CASSSEPNQPQHF
TGCGCCAGTTCCTCGGAGCCCAATCAGCCCCAGCATTTT
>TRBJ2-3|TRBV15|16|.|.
CATSRDDSYRMDTQYF
TGTGCCACCAGCAGAGATGACAGCTATCGGATGGATACGCAGTATTTT
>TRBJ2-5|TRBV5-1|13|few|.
CASSLRSQETQYF
TGCGCCAGCAGCTTGAGGTCCCAAGAGACCCAGTACTTC
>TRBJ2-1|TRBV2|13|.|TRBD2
CASLAGVGREQFF
TGTGCCAGCTTAGCGGGAGTCGGTCGTGAGCAGTTCTTC
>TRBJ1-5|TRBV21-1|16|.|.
CASRGGQEFCNQPQHF
TGCGCCAGCAGGGGGGGACAGGAGTTTTGCAATCAGCCCCAGCATTTT
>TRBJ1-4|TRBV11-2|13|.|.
CASSLGRNEKLFF
TGTGCCAGCAGCTTAGGAAGGAATGAAAAACTGTTTTTT
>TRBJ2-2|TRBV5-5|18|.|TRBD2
CASSLVPLAGVWAGELFF
TGTGCCAGCAGCTTGGTTCCGCTAGCGGGAGTGTGGGCCGGGGAGCTGTTTTTT
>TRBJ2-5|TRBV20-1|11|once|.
CSASGLETQYF
TGCAGTGCTAGCGGCCTTGAGACCCAGTACTTC
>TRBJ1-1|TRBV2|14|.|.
CASSEALRGDKAFF
TGTGCCAGCAGTGAAGCGCTTCGTGGTGATAAAGCTTTCTTT
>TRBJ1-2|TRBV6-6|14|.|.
CASSYSAGNYGYTF
TGTGCCAGCAGTTACTCGGCCGGCAACTATGGCTACACCTTC
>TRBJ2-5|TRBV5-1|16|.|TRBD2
CASSLVAGGPRETQYF
TGCGCCAGCAGCTTGGTAGCGGGGGGGCCCCGGGAGACCCAGTACTTC
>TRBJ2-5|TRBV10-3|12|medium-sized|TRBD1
CAIRGQGMAQYF
TGTGCCATCAGGGGACAGGGGATGGCCCAGTACTTC
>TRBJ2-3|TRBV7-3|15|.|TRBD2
CASSSLSGRTDTQYF
TGTGCCAGCAGCTCCCTTAGCGGGCGCACAGATACGCAGTATTTT
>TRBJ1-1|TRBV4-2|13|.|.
CASSLAGNTEAFF
TGTGCCAGCAGCTTGGCCGGGAACACTGAAGCTTTCTTT
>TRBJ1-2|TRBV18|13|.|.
CASSPMQEYGYTF
TGTGCCAGCTCACCTATGCAGGAATATGGCTACACCTTC
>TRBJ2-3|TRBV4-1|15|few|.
CASSQDGRATDTQYF
TGCGCCAGCAGCCAAGATGGTAGGGCCACAGATACGCAGTATTTT
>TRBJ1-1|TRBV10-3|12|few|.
CAISELGARAFF
TGTGCCATCAGTGAGTTGGGGGCGAGGGCTTTCTTT
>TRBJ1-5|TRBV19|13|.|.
CASRFGGNQPQHF
TGTGCCAGTAGGTTTGGAGGCAATCAGCCCCAGCATTTT
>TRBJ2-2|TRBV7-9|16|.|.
CASSIRGVQTTGELFF
TGTGCCAGCAGCATACGCGGGGTACAGACCACCGGGGAGCTGTTTTTT
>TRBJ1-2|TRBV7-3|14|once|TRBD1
CASSLDGTGGGYTF
TGTGCCAGCAGCTTAGACGGGACAGGGGGAGGCTACACCTTC
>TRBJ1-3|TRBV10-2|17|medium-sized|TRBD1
CASSMGQGLAAGNTIYF
TGCGCCAGCAGTATGGGACAGGGACTTGCGGCGGGAAACACCATATATTTT
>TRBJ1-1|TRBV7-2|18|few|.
CASSSLMGRWGFNTEAFF
TGTGCCAGCAGCTCCCTGATGGGACGTTGGGGTTTTAACACTGAAGCTTTCTTT
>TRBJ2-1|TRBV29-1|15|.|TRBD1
CSVEVGQGNYNEQFF
TGCAGCGTTGAAGTGGGACAGGGGAACTACAATGAGCAGTTCTTC
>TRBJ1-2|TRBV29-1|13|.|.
CSVLDGLDYGYTF
TGCAGCGTTCTAGACGGTTTGGACTATGGCTACACCTTC
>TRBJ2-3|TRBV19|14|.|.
CASIPTGRGDTQYF
TGTGCCAGTATTCCGACAGGGCGGGGAGATACGCAGTATTTT
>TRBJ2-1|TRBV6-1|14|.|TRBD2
CASRASGLPSEQFF
TGTGCCAGCAGGGCTAGCGGGCTTCCGAGTGAGCAGTTCTTC
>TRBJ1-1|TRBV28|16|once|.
CASSFLDGLLGTEAFF
TGTGCCAGCAGTTTTCTGGATGGACTCCTAGGGACTGAAGCTTTCTTT
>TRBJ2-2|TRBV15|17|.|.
CATSREMAGTPTGELFF
TGTGCCACCAGCAGAGAGATGGCGGGAACTCCCACCGGGGAGCTGTTTTTT
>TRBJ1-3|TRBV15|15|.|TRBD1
CATSRHGQGGNTIYF
TGTGCCACCAGCAGACACGGACAGGGTGGAAACACCATATATTTT
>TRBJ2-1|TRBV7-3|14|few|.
CASSSLRGPGEQFF
TGTGCCAGCAGCTCCTTAAGGGGTCCTGGGGAGCAGTTCTTC
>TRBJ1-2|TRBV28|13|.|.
CASSGGSTYGYTF
TGTGCCAGCAGTGGGGGCTCAACCTATGGCTACACCTTC
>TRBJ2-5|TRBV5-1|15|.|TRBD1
CASSPDRGLRETQYF
TGCGCCAGCAGCCCGGACAGGGGGCTCAGGGAGACCCAGTACTTC
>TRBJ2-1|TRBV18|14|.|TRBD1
CASRRGQGFGEQFF
TGTGCCAGCCGCCGGGGACAGGGGTTTGGTGAGCAGTTCTTC
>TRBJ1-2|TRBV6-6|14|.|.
CASRDGTGQRGYTF
TGTGCCAGCAGGGATGGGACGGGTCAGCGTGGCTACACCTTC
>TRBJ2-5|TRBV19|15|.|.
CASSIRPSPGWAQYF
TGTGCCAGTAGTATCCGGCCTAGCCCTGGTTGGGCCCAGTACTTC
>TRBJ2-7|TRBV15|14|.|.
CATSKGSWTYEQYF
TGTGCCACCAGCAAGGGGAGTTGGACCTACGAGCAGTACTTC
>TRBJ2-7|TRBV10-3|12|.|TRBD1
CAIGTDPTEQYF
TGTGCCATTGGGACAGACCCTACAGAGCAGTACTTC
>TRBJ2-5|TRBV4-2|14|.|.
CASSQGGGEETQYF
TGTGCCAGCAGCCAGGGAGGGGGGGAAGAGACCCAGTACTTC
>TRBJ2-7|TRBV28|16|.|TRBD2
CASSSPRTSGSLEQYF
TGTGCCAGCAGTTCCCCTCGGACTAGCGGGAGTCTCGAGCAGTACTTC
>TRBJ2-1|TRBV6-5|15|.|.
CATSSKRGVPDEQFF
TGTGCCACCAGTTCCAAGAGAGGTGTACCCGATGAGCAGTTCTTC
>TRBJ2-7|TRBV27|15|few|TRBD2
CASSPTSGRSYEQYF
TGTGCCAGCAGTCCCACTAGCGGGAGATCCTACGAGCAGTACTTC
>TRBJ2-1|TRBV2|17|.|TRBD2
CASILIAGSSDYNEQFF
TGTGCCAGCATCCTTATAGCGGGGAGCTCAGATTACAATGAGCAGTTCTTC
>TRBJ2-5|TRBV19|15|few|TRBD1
CASSPGWGQQETQYF
TGTGCCAGTAGCCCCGGATGGGGACAGCAAGAGACCCAGTACTTC
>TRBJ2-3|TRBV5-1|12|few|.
CASRERTDTQYF
TGCGCCAGCAGGGAACGCACAGATACGCAGTATTTT
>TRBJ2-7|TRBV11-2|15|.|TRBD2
CASSSGGLAVYEQYF
TGTGCCAGCAGCTCAGGGGGACTAGCGGTCTACGAGCAGTACTTC
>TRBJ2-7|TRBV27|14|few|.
CASSWGRKVYEQYF
TGTGCCAGCAGTTGGGGAAGGAAAGTCTACGAGCAGTACTTC
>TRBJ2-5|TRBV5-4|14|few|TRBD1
CASSKGQGMETQYF
TGTGCCAGCAGCAAGGGACAGGGGATGGAGACCCAGTACTTC
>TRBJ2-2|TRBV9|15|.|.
CASSPRVLGAGELFF
TGTGCCAGCAGCCCGCGTGTCCTCGGGGCCGGGGAGCTGTTTTTT
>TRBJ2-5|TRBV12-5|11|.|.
CASGIVGTQYF
TGTGCTAGTGGAATAGTTGGGACCCAGTACTTC
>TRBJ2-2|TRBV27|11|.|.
CASSSLGELFF
TGTGCCAGCAGTTCACTCGGGGAGCTGTTTTTT
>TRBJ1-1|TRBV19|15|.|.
CASRDRQGTNTEAFF
TGTGCCAGTAGGGATCGTCAGGGGACTAACACTGAAGCTTTCTTT
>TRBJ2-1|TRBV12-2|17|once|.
CASRPKRDPHLQYEQFF
TGTGCAAGTCGCCCTAAGCGGGACCCTCACCTACAATATGAGCAGTTCTTC
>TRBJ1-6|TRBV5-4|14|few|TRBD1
CASSRGQGASPLHF
TGTGCCAGCAGCAGGGGACAGGGGGCTTCACCCCTCCACTTT
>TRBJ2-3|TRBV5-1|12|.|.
CASSLVGDTQYF
TGCGCCAGCAGCTTGGTTGGAGATACGCAGTATTTT